The 9 T cell receptor beta chains in this list originate from one sample, sequenced in a study of T cell clonotyping in hematopoietic cell transplantation. This table comes from immunoSEQ multiplex PCR, and its TCRdb copy is limited to in-frame clones, with some not included. The sample comprises 10,000 to 15,000 clones, more than 90% of which are singletons, and 6% to 8.5% rests with the top ten. The specimen was PBMCs, collected 100 days after allogeneic stem cell transplant. All receptors come from a female patient in her forties or fifties who had an allogeneic stem cell transplant from an unrelated donor, so the T cells may come from the graft donor. Some clones in this sample may be carry-over from other donors' samples.

The chain couples TRBV18 to TRBJ1-1; 8 nucleotides match TRBD1. The CDR3 has 14 amino acids. V shed 3 bases, J shed 8 bases, and the junction held 8 bases outside the gene matches. Germline CDR1 KGHSH, CDR2 LQKENI. The CDR3 protein is CASSPTGARQEAFF. CDR3 bases: TGTGCCAGCTCACCGACAGGGGCGCGCCAGGAAGCTTTCTTT.

The V call is TRBV5-1, the J call TRBJ2-7; D not resolved. Deletions cut 2 bases from V and 6 bases from J, with 12 bases between. Germline V gene lookup returns CDR1 SGHRS and CDR2 YFSETQ. The CDR3 is made up of 13 amino acids. The DNA of the CDR3 is TGCGCCAGCAGCTTCGGGCAGGTCGGCGAGCAGTACTTC. As protein: CASSFGQVGEQYF.

The J gene is TRBJ1-1, the V gene TRBV30; a weak D match, TRBD1 (6 bases). Trimming removed 3 bases at V and 5 bases at J, with 10 bases between. CDR1 and CDR2 from the germline V gene are GTSNPN and SVGIG (reference sequence). This CDR3 is built from 12 residues. As DNA, the CDR3 is TGTGCCTGGAGCCAGGGGTGGACTGAAGCTTTCTTT. This codes for CAWSQGWTEAFF.

The CDR3 reads CASSSLVTEAFF. The DNA of the CDR3 is TGTGCCAGCAGTTCCCTGGTTACTGAAGCTTTCTTT. The V and J genes are TRBV6-5 and TRBJ1-1, with D unresolved. V lost 4 bases, J lost 5 bases, and 8 bases lay in between. The CDR3 covers 12 residues. Germline lookup yields CDR1 MNHEY and CDR2 SVGAGI.

The rearrangement links TRBV18 to TRBJ1-3, with D possibly being TRBD1 (5 bases). V gave up 2 bases and J gave up 1 base, with 9 bases separating them. CDR3 length equals 15 residues. Germline CDR1 KGHSH, CDR2 LQKENI. The chain's CDR3 is CASSPGTLSGNTIYF. The CDR3 coding sequence is TGTGCCAGCTCACCAGGGACCCTATCTGGAAACACCATATATTTT. Together with reference TRBV18 and TRBJ1-3, the CDR3 gives the full variable domain: NAGVMQNPRHLVRRRGQEARLRCSPMKGHSHVYWYRQLPEEGLKFMVYLQKENIIDESGMPKERFSAEFPKEGPSILRIQQVVRGDSAAYFCASSPGTLSGNTIYFGEGSWLTVV.

The V call is TRBV5-6, the J call TRBJ2-3; possible D gene TRBD2, 6 bases. CDR1 is SGHDT and CDR2 is YYEEEE in the germline V gene. The germline V and J ends were trimmed by 2 bases and 0 bases, with 13 bases remaining between them. This CDR3 is built from 16 residues. CDR3 amino acids: CASSFLAISSTDTQYF. DNA of the CDR3: TGTGCCAGCAGCTTCCTAGCGATCTCTAGCACAGATACGCAGTATTTT.

This chain joins TRBV15 and TRBJ1-5; 8 bases agree with TRBD1. In germline, CDR1 is LNHNV, CDR2 YYDKDF (reference sequence). V dropped 3 bases and J dropped 6; count of bases not matched to a gene: 4. This CDR3 has 14 residues. This CDR3 reads CATSSGQGFQPQHF. The CDR3 nucleotides read TGTGCCACCAGCAGCGGACAGGGATTTCAGCCCCAGCATTTT.

In this sample, this clone turned up a few times. The chain links TRBV23-1 to TRBJ2-7; the D is unclear. TRBV23-1 is an ORF, with its function uncertain. Trimming shortened V by 5 bases and J by 4 bases, and 12 bases separated the two germline ends. The CDR3 is 13 amino acids. The CDR3 is CASSEQATYEQYV. The CDR3 bases are TGCGCCAGCAGTGAGCAGGCGACTTACGAGCAGTACGTC.

This chain uses TRBV6-5 with TRBJ1-1; weak D call: TRBD1 (6 bases). The germline CDR1 and CDR2 sequences are MNHEY and SVGAGI. V lost 6 bases and J lost 0, with 14 bases in between. This CDR3 is built from 15 residues. CDR3 nucleotide sequence: TGTGCCAGCAGGCCCGGACAGAGTTTGAACACTGAAGCTTTCTTT. Its protein is CASRPGQSLNTEAFF.